A single sample gave rise to the 23 T cell receptor beta chains below, sequenced in a study of shared clonotypes between healthy human individuals (TCRdb year 2020). CD8 naive samples were CD45RO-negative cells positively selected for CCR7, giving a CD45RA+CCR7+ population that excluded TemRA cells. Library generation was performed with the immunoSEQ multiplex PCR assay. TCRdb stores this immuneACCESS table with in-frame sequences only. Part of the clones is absent; in the studies checked, under half of the shortfall reflects unresolved V genes, and no reason is known for the rest. This sample gives approximately 810,000 clones in total; over 90% of them show up just once. Around 24% of the sample belongs to the ten largest clones. The sequenced material came from naive CD8+ T cells sorted from blood. The cell subset or site label here, explained by the study, means: CD45RA+CCR7+. The receptors come from a man in his thirties or forties in good health.

The rearrangement links TRBV7-6 to TRBJ2-7; 11 positions match TRBD2. The J segment lost 0 bases and the V segment lost 5 bases, leaving 12 bases of the junction unmatched. The germline V gene encodes CDR1 SGHVS and CDR2 FNYEAQ. This CDR3 has 18 amino acids. The CDR3, as DNA: TGTGCCAGCAGCCCTCCCGACCTAGCGGGAGGAATCTCCTACGAGCAGTACTTC. Translation: CASSPPDLAGGISYEQYF.

The V call is TRBV27, the J call TRBJ2-7; no clear D. The length of the CDR3 is 14 residues. Germline CDR1 MNHEY, CDR2 SMNVEV (reference sequence). V was trimmed by 4 bases and J by 2 bases, leaving 12 bases between them. The DNA of the CDR3 is TGTGCCAGCAGTTCCTGGACGCAAGCCTACGAGCAGTACTTC. Translation: CASSSWTQAYEQYF.

The chain recombines TRBV29-1 with TRBJ2-1, with a weak D call TRBD2 (5 bases). V was trimmed by 0 bases and J by 0 bases, leaving 12 bases between them. CDR1 SQVTM and CDR2 ANQGSEA come from the germline V gene. The CDR3 is 16 amino acids. The CDR3 spells CSVEDGEISSYNEQFF. The DNA for the CDR3 is TGCAGCGTTGAAGATGGGGAGATTAGCTCCTACAATGAGCAGTTCTTC.

Written as DNA, the CDR3 is TGTGCCAGCACCGCTGGAGGGGGTCGCTACGAGCAGTACTTC. Translating it yields CASTAGGGRYEQYF. The chain employs TRBV27 and TRBJ2-7; TRBD1 or TRBD2 may be the D gene (6 bases each). Germline V gene data show CDR1 as MNHEY and CDR2 as SMNVEV (reference sequence). Trimming took off 7 bases at V and 3 bases at J, with 16 bases between the two ends. The CDR3 sequence is 14 residues long.

J is TRBJ1-1 and V is TRBV19; D remains unclear. V lost 3 bases to trimming and J lost 2 bases, with 10 bases between them. The CDR3 is 14 residues long. CDR1 and CDR2 from the germline V gene are LNHDA and SQIVND (reference sequence). The chain's CDR3 is CASSMRMGNTEAFF. DNA of the CDR3: TGTGCCAGTAGTATGCGGATGGGTAACACTGAAGCTTTCTTT.

This clone has at least ten counts. This chain uses TRBV6-5 with TRBJ2-4, with a weak D call TRBD2 (5 bases). The CDR3 sequence is 15 residues long. CDR1 is MNHEY and CDR2 is SVGAGI in the germline V gene. V shed 5 bases and J shed 1 base, with 12 bases lying between them. CDR3: CASSLSTGAKNIQYF. The CDR3 DNA sequence: TGTGCCAGCAGTCTTAGTACGGGGGCCAAAAACATTCAGTACTTC.

This clone was counted ten times or more. V is TRBV10-1 and J is TRBJ2-7; 12 positions match TRBD2. The CDR3 extends over 16 amino acids. Per germline, CDR1 WNHNN and CDR2 SYGVQD (reference sequence). The ends lost 0 bases at V and 5 bases at J; junction bases unmatched: 5. The CDR3 coding sequence is TGCGCCAGCAGTGAGTCCGTAGGACTAGCGGGGAACGAGCAGTACTTC. It is translated as CASSESVGLAGNEQYF.

The chain joins TRBV4-3 to TRBJ1-4; 8 bases are shared with TRBD1. CDR3 size: 16 residues. Germline lookup yields CDR1 LGHNA and CDR2 YSLEER. Losses at the gene ends were 0 bases for V and 7 bases for J; bases not matched to a gene: 7. CDR3 protein: CASSQDGRGPTEKLFF. Written as DNA, the CDR3 is TGCGCCAGCAGCCAAGATGGCAGGGGGCCTACTGAAAAACTGTTTTTT.

The chain uses TRBV7-9 and TRBJ2-1, with 9 bases identical to TRBD2. Losses at the gene ends were 0 bases for V and 8 bases for J; bases not matched to a gene: 5. CDR3 size: 15 residues. Germline V gene lookup returns CDR1 SEHNR and CDR2 FQNEAQ (reference sequence). CDR3 sequence (DNA): TGTGCCAGCAGCTTAGCTAGCGGGAGAGGGGATGAGCAGTTCTTC. Translated, it gives CASSLASGRGDEQFF.

V usage is TRBV4-1 and J usage is TRBJ1-3; 7 bases are shared with TRBD1. V lost 2 bases, J lost 2 bases, and 9 bases stayed unmatched. CDR1 and CDR2 from the germline V gene are MGHRA and YSYEKL. CDR3 size: 17 residues. Here the CDR3 DNA reads TGCGCCAGCAGCCAACTTTTCCGGGACAGAGCTGGAAACACCATATATTTT. Amino acid sequence: CASSQLFRDRAGNTIYF.

The genes are TRBV4-3 and TRBJ2-3, with 12 nucleotides matching TRBD1. This CDR3 has 15 amino acids. CDR1 is LGHNA and CDR2 is YSLEER in the germline V gene. Unmatched junction bases numbered 5, after V lost 4 bases and J lost 6 bases. CDR3 nucleotides: TGCGCCAGCAGCCCCGGGACAGGGGGCCTGGATACGCAGTATTTT. Protein: CASSPGTGGLDTQYF.

This sequence joins TRBV2 and TRBJ1-2; D unresolved. The CDR3 is made up of 13 amino acids. Germline lookup yields CDR1 SNHLY and CDR2 FYNNEI. V lost 3 bases, J lost 2 bases, and 7 bases lay in between. In DNA, the CDR3 is TGTGCCAGCAGTGACAGCAGAAACTATGGCTACACCTTC. It encodes CASSDSRNYGYTF.

The chain carries TRBV5-1 and TRBJ2-7; tentative D call: TRBD2 (6 bases). The CDR3 runs 17 residues. CDR1 and CDR2 from the germline V gene are SGHRS and YFSETQ. With 4 bases removed from V and 2 bases from J, the gap between germline ends came to 22 bases. The CDR3 reads CASSAGLGGKNTYEQYF. In DNA, the CDR3 is TGCGCCAGCAGCGCGGGGCTCGGGGGAAAAAACACCTACGAGCAGTACTTC.

The CDR3 sequence is CSVEGTSGEGEQYF. The CDR3 nucleotides are TGCAGCGTTGAGGGGACTAGCGGAGAAGGCGAGCAGTACTTC. The chain joins TRBV29-1 to TRBJ2-7; 11 nucleotides match TRBD2. The J segment lost 6 bases and the V segment lost 3 bases, leaving 7 bases of the junction unmatched. The CDR3 runs to 14 residues. Germline CDR1 SQVTM, CDR2 ANQGSEA.

The chain uses TRBV7-9 and TRBJ2-7; 10 bases are a match to TRBD2. Germline V gene data show CDR1 as SEHNR and CDR2 as FQNEAQ (reference sequence). The CDR3 runs to 15 residues. The V and J ends lost 4 bases and 6 bases, in that order; junction bases with no gene match: 9. CDR3 residues: CASSSPSGSFGEQYF. CDR3 DNA sequence: TGTGCCAGCAGCTCCCCTAGCGGGAGTTTCGGCGAGCAGTACTTC.

In nucleotides, the CDR3 is TGCAGCGTGAGCGGGACAGATAGCAATCAGCCCCAGCATTTT. Translating it yields CSVSGTDSNQPQHF. The chain uses TRBV29-1 and TRBJ1-5; 7 bases agree with TRBD1. V shed 6 bases and J 0 bases; nucleotides not matched to a gene: 5. The CDR3 has 14 residues. Germline lookup yields CDR1 SQVTM and CDR2 ANQGSEA.

This chain links TRBV19 with TRBJ1-4; a possible D gene is TRBD1 (5 bases). Trimming left V 5 bases short and J 6 bases short, with 22 bases between. The CDR3 consists of 17 residues. Germline V gene sequence: CDR1 LNHDA, CDR2 SQIVND (reference sequence). The DNA of the CDR3 is TGTGCCAGTAGTCCCACGTCCCGTGACAGTGGCTATGAAAAACTGTTTTTT. Its protein product is CASSPTSRDSGYEKLFF.

This clone was detected once. The V and J genes are TRBV7-2 and TRBJ2-2; 10 nucleotides match TRBD2. The germline CDR1 and CDR2 sequences are SGHTA and FQGNSA. V was pared by 4 bases and J by 1 base, with 6 bases of the junction left unmatched. The length of the CDR3 is 17 residues. CDR3 bases: TGTGCCAGCAGCTCCCCCCCTAGCGGGGGGAACACCGGGGAGCTGTTTTTT. Its translation is CASSSPPSGGNTGELFF. Using reference TRBV7-2 and TRBJ2-2 for the parts outside the CDR3, the full variable domain is GAGVSQSPSNKVTEKGKDVELRCDPISGHTALYWYRQSLGQGLEFLIYFQGNSAPDKSGLPSDRFSAERTGGSVSTLTIQRTQQEDSAVYLCASSSPPSGGNTGELFFGEGSRLTVL.

The rearrangement joins TRBV29-1 to TRBJ2-7; 11 positions agree with TRBD2. This CDR3 is built from 14 residues. Germline V gives CDR1 SQVTM, CDR2 ANQGSEA. Losses at the gene ends were 2 bases for V and 2 bases for J; bases not matched to a gene: 2. In nucleotides, the CDR3 is TGCAGCGTTGAAACTAGCGGGAGAACCTACGAGCAGTACTTC. Translation gives CSVETSGRTYEQYF.

The chain recombines TRBV9 with TRBJ2-1; D not certain. The CDR3 covers 16 residues. The germline V gene has CDR1 SGDLS and CDR2 YYNGEE. Between the trimmed V and J ends, which lost 3 bases and 6 bases, there was a span of 19 bases. Here the CDR3 reads CASSAFYRSWGNEQFF. DNA of the CDR3: TGTGCCAGCAGCGCGTTTTACCGGTCTTGGGGCAATGAGCAGTTCTTC. Complete variable domain (other parts from reference TRBV9 and TRBJ2-1): DSGVTQTPKHLITATGQRVTLRCSPRSGDLSVYWYQQSLDQGLQFLIQYYNGEERAKGNILERFSAQQFPDLHSELNLSSLELGDSALYFCASSAFYRSWGNEQFFGPGTRLTVL.

The chain employs TRBV28 and TRBJ2-7; maybe TRBD2 (6 bases). Germline V gives CDR1 MDHEN, CDR2 SYDVKM. V lost 6 bases and J lost 6, with 18 bases in between. The CDR3 covers 14 residues. The chain's CDR3 is CASSPGMPGVEQYF. For the CDR3, the DNA is TGTGCCAGCAGCCCAGGGATGCCGGGGGTCGAGCAGTACTTC.

This chain links TRBV5-1 with TRBJ2-1, with 9 bases that match TRBD1. The V segment lost 2 bases and the J segment 8 bases; nucleotides outside the gene matches: 5. Per germline, CDR1 SGHRS and CDR2 YFSETQ. This CDR3 comprises 14 residues. The CDR3 is CASSFGTGYDEQFF. The CDR3 DNA is TGCGCCAGCAGCTTCGGGACAGGGTACGATGAGCAGTTCTTC.

Comment on this clone: This CDR3 is also generated by other DNA sequences in the sample. V gene TRBV9 combines with J gene TRBJ2-5, with D possibly TRBD2 on 6 matching bases. The CDR3 totals 14 residues. CDR1 and CDR2 from the germline V gene are SGDLS and YYNGEE. With 0 bases removed from V and 4 bases from J, the gap between germline ends came to 10 bases. CDR3 in amino acids: CASSVGGGTETQYF. The CDR3 bases are TGTGCCAGCAGCGTAGGAGGCGGGACAGAGACCCAGTACTTC. The full variable domain, with the rest looked up from reference TRBV9 and TRBJ2-5, is DSGVTQTPKHLITATGQRVTLRCSPRSGDLSVYWYQQSLDQGLQFLIQYYNGEERAKGNILERFSAQQFPDLHSELNLSSLELGDSALYFCASSVGGGTETQYFGPGTRLLVL.